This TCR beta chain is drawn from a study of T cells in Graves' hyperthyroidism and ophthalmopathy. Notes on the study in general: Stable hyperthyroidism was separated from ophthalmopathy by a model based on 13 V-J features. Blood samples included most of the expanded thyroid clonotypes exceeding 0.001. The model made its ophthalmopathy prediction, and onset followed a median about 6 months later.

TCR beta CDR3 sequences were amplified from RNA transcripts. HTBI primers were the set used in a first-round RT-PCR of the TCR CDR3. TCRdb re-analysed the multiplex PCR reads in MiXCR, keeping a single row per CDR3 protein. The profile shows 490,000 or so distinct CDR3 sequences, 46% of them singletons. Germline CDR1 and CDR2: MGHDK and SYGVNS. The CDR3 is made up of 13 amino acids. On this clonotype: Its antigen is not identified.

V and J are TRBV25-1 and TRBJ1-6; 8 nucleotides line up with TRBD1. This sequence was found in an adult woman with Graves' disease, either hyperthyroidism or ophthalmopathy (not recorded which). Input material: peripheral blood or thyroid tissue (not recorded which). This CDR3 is CAFRTGYNSPLHF. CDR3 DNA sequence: TGTGCTTTCAGGACAGGGTATAATTCACCCCTCCACTTT.